Detailed here is one T cell receptor beta chain. The specificity of this receptor is unknown. No quality values exist for individual bases; no much larger clone is one base distant. These data originate in a study of cytomegalovirus exposure and HLA in healthy donors (dated by TCRdb to about 2017). A note on the overall study: According to an earlier analysis of several hundred of the donors, some 170 million T cells yielded 100 million or so unique TCR beta sequences and approximately 300 Gb of sequence data. Both class I and class II loci were covered by HLA typing, at four-digit resolution. A later genetic analysis took genome-wide SNP genotypes for about three fifths of the 666 donors and used that subset as a discovery cohort. Among the approximately 400 genotyped donors, 75% to 90% belonged to the genetic ancestry cluster associated with self-reported Caucasian donors. Every repertoire in the discovery cohort had been generated on one and the same sequencing platform. The study aimed to test whether signatures of past pathogen exposure could be identified by cataloging public T cell receptors. Roughly 300 gigabases of sequencing data and 80 million or so unique TCR sequences were included in an early release covering roughly 700 HLA-typed donors. To study patterns of TCR occurrence, a later analysis re-analyzed previously published TCR beta repertoires from around 700 donors and added high-resolution HLA genotyping. The study used immunosequencing to profile the T cell repertoires of some 600 subjects and linked those repertoires to cytomegalovirus serostatus. The number of typed donors differed by locus: about 620-640 for A, B, C, DRB1 and DQB1; some 540 for DQA1; some 590 for DPA1; and roughly 470 for DPB1. Alongside the repertoire data, information on donor age, sex, ethnicity and CMV serostatus was compiled. Roughly five DR-DQ haplotypes were handled as single units for association and clustering, since linkage in the cohort was strong. To predict cytomegalovirus infection status, the study brought together high-throughput TCR immunosequencing, statistical association of individual TCRs with disease status, and machine learning. Among a few hundred genotyped donors of the cohort, an average of around 240,000 unique TCR beta nucleotide sequences were sequenced per donor, 15% to 20% of them non-productive. In an earlier analysis of a few hundred of the donors, high-throughput TCR beta sequencing was used to judge whether each TCR beta V gene segment behaved as functional or pseudogenic. In addition to the first cohort of approximately 650 subjects, a separate validation cohort of 120 different subjects was used. In the later analysis, no new phenotypic data were used to find candidate immune exposures; instead, reliance was placed on TCR beta sequences and their occurrence across donors.

Germline trimming: 8 bases from V, 3 bases from J; junction bases outside gene matches: 5. The germline V gene (reference sequence) provides CDR1 MNHEY and CDR2 SMNVEV. The CDR3 goes from the cysteine to the phenylalanine over 13 residues. Left in the record is the CDR3 DNA by itself, 39 bases read in frame from the first base. In total, about 650 healthy bone marrow donors made up the cohort. Cohort members were all nominally healthy when sampled, although unrecorded immune exposures were likely present. The donor tested CMV seropositive and was one of the 289 seropositive cohort members. A peripheral blood sample was collected from each donor, and TCR beta sequencing was performed on peripheral blood mononuclear cells. Genomic DNA was extracted from the blood cell samples with the Qiagen DNeasy Blood Extraction Kit. Preparation of the library involved the immunoSEQ multiplex PCR assay. For the multiplex PCR, a mixture combining 60 forward primers for TCR Vbeta segments and 13 reverse primers for TCR Jbeta segments was used. A multiplex PCR assay on genomic DNA amplified the CDR3 region of rearranged TCR beta genes. The Illumina HiSeq System was used to sequence the amplified TCR beta libraries as 87-base-pair reads. The study's processing was this. In a later analysis, 77 million or so unique TCR beta chains were counted across the approximately 640 repertoires, and around 11 million of these chains were shared by at least two donors. Raw reads were error-corrected and collapsed into unique sequences by a nearest-neighbor algorithm in which closely related sequences were merged to remove PCR and sequencing errors. Alignment of CDR3 sequences to IMGT reference sequences was used to assign V, D and J gene segments. For a sequence to be retained, at least a six-nucleotide match to both a V gene segment and a J gene segment was required. Rearrangements were called productive when the CDR3 lacked stop codons and stayed in frame with V and J; all others were non-productive. CDR3 was defined according to IMGT convention as the region running from the second conserved V-encoded cysteine to the conserved J-encoded phenylalanine. In an earlier analysis of more than 550 of the donors, sequences lacking an unambiguous match to a single V gene segment were excluded. In an earlier analysis of a few hundred of the donors, V segments were called functional above 56.7% productive rearrangements and were called segregating when the between-donor standard deviation exceeded 5%. A statistical classification framework was built to diagnose cytomegalovirus status from the catalog of TCR beta chain sequences. In a later analysis, TCR nucleotide sequences were compared against IMGT/GENE-DB human TR gene sequences so that V and J genes could be assigned. The TCRdist pipeline was used in a later analysis to assign CDR3 sequences and most-parsimonious VDJ recombination scenarios. A later analysis defined each TCR beta chain by its CDR3 amino acid sequence plus V-gene family, and excluded reads lacking a unique V-gene family. As a way to deal with suspected cross-contamination and a sequencing artifact, a later analysis dropped over 550 nucleotide sequences that were highly shared and had low generation probability. A later analysis calculated a clonal expansion index for each public chain from normalized within-repertoire ranks of inferred template counts. A later analysis computed generation probabilities with a VDJ recombination model fitted to out-of-frame rearrangements, and checked the results against IGoR. Hypergeometric tests were used in a later analysis to score TCR-TCR, TCR-HLA and TCR-CMV co-occurrence, with a repertoire-size bias correction applied to the TCR pairs. False discovery rates were estimated in a later analysis by permuting HLA or CMV assignments 20 times. In a later analysis, co-occurring TCRs were grouped using DBSCAN, with TCRdist sequence similarity added in when clustering inside HLA-allele-positive subsets. Repertoires with fewer than 30,000 or more than 120,000 public chains were left out of co-occurrence clustering, as were about five repertoires with anomalous nucleotide sharing. Entries here come from immuneACCESS through TCRdb and include only in-frame sequences with V and J called. Some clones fail to appear in such tables; in the studies checked, an unresolved V gene covers under half of the shortfall, and the cause of the remainder is unknown. For V, J and clone size, that table is used; D and trimming come from the DNA. Here the sample has 100,000 to 150,000 clones; over 70% occur a single time. The ten top clones hold more than 7% of the sample.

Results and caveats for the whole study, not just this receptor: Linkage disequilibrium might explain the correlated functional status among segregating V segments, but an unknown experimental factor could not be excluded. In a later analysis, most CMV-associated TCR beta chains were found to appear HLA-restricted, with HLA associations seemingly driven largely by CMV exposure. The cohort was sequenced for TCR beta chains only, and without alpha or paired-chain data the features that could be detected were limited. In a later genetic analysis, a missense DCLRE1C variant was associated with V-gene and J-gene trimming of TCR beta chains, and the association was replicated in an independent cohort. Specific HLA alleles were associated with over 15,000 TCR beta sequences at a false discovery rate of 0.05 in a later analysis. The classifier was reported to diagnose cytomegalovirus status with high specificity and sensitivity in both the original and validation cohorts. Assigning TCR associations to individual alleles was difficult when HLA alleles, especially DR and DQ, strongly co-occurred. The authors suggested that the approach could potentially be extended to other disease states and immunological phenotypes. A later analysis found that HLA-associated TCR beta chains were more clonally expanded and had lower generation probabilities than equally common non-associated chains. The only immune exposure information available for the cohort was CMV serostatus. Across donors, most TCR sequences were observed very rarely, whereas some public TCRs were present in many individuals. Because counts were too low, roughly 18 rarely observed V segments, including chromosome 9 orphons, were left out of the earlier analysis of approximately 580 of the donors. Sequencing depth was assumed to be roughly uniform across donors in the presence/absence analyses, though that assumption may not hold. The sequencing pipeline was judged likely to have produced a cluster of highly shared sequence variants as a technical artifact. In the study, approximately 160 TCR beta chains were listed as associated with cytomegalovirus. HLA typing was unavailable for some donors at each locus, so association tests used only the typed subset. In a later analysis, the rate of TCR association differed among HLA loci, with DRB1 alleles having the most associated TCRs and HLA-C alleles having the fewest. Some IMGT-functional V segments, including TRBV6-2 and TRBV6-3, could not be distinguished by the 87-base-pair reads and were therefore excluded. An earlier analysis of 587 of the donors showed that most TCR beta V segments appeared in productive rearrangements either about 87% or about 30% of the time, which broadly matched IMGT annotations. Several of the top co-occurrence clusters appeared to be linked to parvovirus B19, influenza, CMV and Epstein-Barr virus, according to a later analysis. In vitro tests confirmed that a few of the cytomegalovirus-associated TCR beta chains recognize cytomegalovirus antigens. A further reported finding was that TCR beta sequences accurately predicted the HLA-A and HLA-B alleles for most subjects in the first cohort. A later genetic analysis reported fewer N-insertions in productive TCRs among donors in an Asian-associated ancestry cluster than the approximately 700-donor mean.

The clonotype comes from a woman aged 50 to 65 in good health and CMV-seropositive. Material: PBMCs. The chain links TRBV27 with TRBJ2-3, with 7 bases in between that match TRBD2. The sequence in DNA is TGTGCCAGCGTGGGGCGGGGGACAGATACGCAGTATTTT. It specifies CASVGRGTDTQYF.